This is a list of T cell receptor beta chains from one sample in a study of somatic mutations in cytotoxic T cells in rheumatoid arthritis. Clones were read by immunoSEQ multiplex PCR, and TCRdb kept only the in-frame ones, dropping some. The sample yields approximately 30,000 clones, 75% to 90% seen once. The sample consisted of CD8+ T cells sorted from blood. The receptors shown here come from an adult with rheumatoid arthritis. Both conserved end residues are part of each CDR3. The order of the fields is D gene, V gene, J gene, clone size, CDR3 protein, CDR3 DNA. A D gene is named only where the DNA matches it firmly. Clone size, where shown, is once, few, many, or a class for clones that have expanded.

d_call: TRBD2
v_call: TRBV7-8
j_call: TRBJ2-7
clone_size: NA
cdr3_aa: CASSFGGASYEQYF
cdr3_nt: TGTGCCAGCAGCTTCGGGGGGGCATCCTACGAGCAGTACTTC

d_call: TRBD2
v_call: TRBV11-3
j_call: TRBJ2-5
clone_size: NA
cdr3_aa: CASSVPGGSPPQYF
cdr3_nt: TGTGCCAGCAGCGTCCCGGGCGGGAGCCCCCCGCAGTACTTC

d_call: TRBD2
v_call: TRBV7-8
j_call: TRBJ2-6
clone_size: NA
cdr3_aa: CASSLLGLAGAGANVLTF
cdr3_nt: TGTGCCAGCAGCCTTTTAGGGCTAGCGGGGGCTGGGGCCAACGTCCTGACTTTC

d_call: NA
v_call: TRBV7-6
j_call: TRBJ2-2
clone_size: NA
cdr3_aa: CASSLILAPTGELFF
cdr3_nt: TGTGCCAGCAGCTTAATATTGGCTCCCACCGGGGAGCTGTTTTTT

d_call: NA
v_call: TRBV7-8
j_call: TRBJ1-1
clone_size: NA
cdr3_aa: CASSARAANTEAFF
cdr3_nt: TGTGCCAGCAGCGCTCGAGCAGCTAACACTGAAGCTTTCTTT

d_call: NA
v_call: TRBV7-7
j_call: TRBJ2-7
clone_size: NA
cdr3_aa: CASSSQTGEQYF
cdr3_nt: TGTGCTAGCAGCTCCCAGACAGGCGAGCAGTACTTC

d_call: NA
v_call: TRBV27
j_call: TRBJ2-7
clone_size: NA
cdr3_aa: CASMGPGESSYEQYF
cdr3_nt: TGTGCCAGCATGGGCCCAGGGGAGAGCTCCTACGAGCAGTACTTC

d_call: NA
v_call: TRBV6-4
j_call: TRBJ2-1
clone_size: once
cdr3_aa: CASSDGSYEPYNEQFF
cdr3_nt: TGTGCCAGCAGTGACGGGTCTTATGAACCGTACAATGAGCAGTTCTTC

d_call: NA
v_call: TRBV11-2
j_call: TRBJ2-7
clone_size: once
cdr3_aa: CASSLVSFGIKIEQYF
cdr3_nt: TGTGCCAGCAGCTTAGTAAGTTTCGGGATTAAGATCGAGCAGTACTTC

d_call: TRBD1
v_call: TRBV4-1
j_call: TRBJ1-1
clone_size: NA
cdr3_aa: CASSQGQGNTEAFF
cdr3_nt: TGCGCCAGCAGCCAAGGACAGGGGAACACTGAAGCTTTCTTT

d_call: TRBD1
v_call: TRBV6-1
j_call: TRBJ1-5
clone_size: few
cdr3_aa: CASSGTGENQPQHF
cdr3_nt: TGTGCCAGCAGTGGGACAGGAGAGAATCAGCCCCAGCATTTT

d_call: NA
v_call: TRBV5-4
j_call: TRBJ2-7
clone_size: NA
cdr3_aa: CASSWADEQYF
cdr3_nt: TGTGCCAGCAGCTGGGCGGACGAGCAGTACTTC

d_call: NA
v_call: TRBV6-6
j_call: TRBJ2-7
clone_size: NA
cdr3_aa: CASSPSAGLSYEQYF
cdr3_nt: TGTGCCAGCAGTCCCTCAGCAGGACTCTCCTACGAGCAGTACTTC

d_call: NA
v_call: TRBV5-1
j_call: TRBJ2-7
clone_size: NA
cdr3_aa: CASSPRTEAYEQYF
cdr3_nt: TGCGCCAGCAGCCCTCGGACGGAAGCCTACGAGCAGTACTTC

d_call: NA
v_call: TRBV6-6
j_call: TRBJ1-5
clone_size: NA
cdr3_aa: CASSYRQGTGQPQHF
cdr3_nt: TGTGCCAGCAGTTACAGGCAGGGGACGGGTCAGCCCCAGCATTTT

d_call: TRBD1
v_call: TRBV14
j_call: TRBJ1-2
clone_size: NA
cdr3_aa: CASSQTGTGVNGYTF
cdr3_nt: TGTGCCAGCAGTCAGACCGGGACAGGGGTTAACGGCTACACCTTC

d_call: TRBD2
v_call: TRBV5-1
j_call: TRBJ2-2
clone_size: NA
cdr3_aa: CASSSRGRLAGGFGELFF
cdr3_nt: TGCGCCAGCAGCTCTCGCGGTCGACTAGCGGGGGGGTTCGGGGAGCTGTTTTTT

d_call: TRBD2
v_call: TRBV27
j_call: TRBJ2-1
clone_size: NA
cdr3_aa: CASSSGGDEQFF
cdr3_nt: TGTGCCAGCAGCTCTGGGGGGGATGAGCAGTTCTTC

d_call: NA
v_call: TRBV19
j_call: TRBJ2-7
clone_size: few
cdr3_aa: CASSLATSSYEQYF
cdr3_nt: TGTGCCAGTAGCCTAGCCACCTCCTCCTACGAGCAGTACTTC

d_call: TRBD1
v_call: TRBV5-1
j_call: TRBJ2-1
clone_size: NA
cdr3_aa: CASSPLGDRGTDEQFF
cdr3_nt: TGCGCCAGCAGCCCTCTCGGGGACAGGGGAACTGATGAGCAGTTCTTC

d_call: TRBD1
v_call: TRBV4-1
j_call: TRBJ2-5
clone_size: NA
cdr3_aa: CASSPSGQGKGGQETQYF
cdr3_nt: TGCGCCAGCAGCCCTTCGGGACAGGGGAAGGGGGGACAAGAGACCCAGTACTTC

d_call: TRBD2
v_call: TRBV6-6
j_call: TRBJ2-1
clone_size: NA
cdr3_aa: CATWSGSPSMKQFF
cdr3_nt: TGTGCCACCTGGAGCGGGAGCCCATCAATGAAGCAGTTCTTC

d_call: TRBD1
v_call: TRBV29-1
j_call: TRBJ2-1
clone_size: once
cdr3_aa: CSVEGQGVAYNEQFF
cdr3_nt: TGCAGCGTTGAGGGGCAGGGGGTAGCCTACAATGAGCAGTTCTTC

d_call: NA
v_call: TRBV9
j_call: TRBJ2-5
clone_size: NA
cdr3_aa: CASSPTDPSSETQYF
cdr3_nt: TGTGCCAGCAGCCCTACGGACCCTTCGTCAGAGACCCAGTACTTC

d_call: NA
v_call: TRBV5-1
j_call: TRBJ2-2
clone_size: once
cdr3_aa: CASSFNTGELFF
cdr3_nt: TGCGCCAGCAGTTTTAACACCGGGGAGCTGTTTTTT

d_call: NA
v_call: TRBV6-1
j_call: TRBJ1-1
clone_size: NA
cdr3_aa: CASSEEMERSEAFF
cdr3_nt: TGTGCCAGCAGTGAAGAGATGGAACGGTCTGAAGCTTTCTTT

d_call: NA
v_call: TRBV7-3
j_call: TRBJ1-1
clone_size: NA
cdr3_aa: CASSLGGGTEAFF
cdr3_nt: TGTGCCAGCAGCTTGGGGGGGGGAACTGAAGCTTTCTTT

d_call: NA
v_call: TRBV10-3
j_call: TRBJ1-6
clone_size: few
cdr3_aa: CAISETTDRGGPLHF
cdr3_nt: TGTGCCATCAGTGAGACGACGGATCGGGGGGGACCCCTCCACTTT

d_call: NA
v_call: TRBV6-1
j_call: TRBJ2-7
clone_size: few
cdr3_aa: CASSPARPLEQYF
cdr3_nt: TGTGCCAGCAGTCCGGCTAGACCCCTCGAGCAGTACTTC

d_call: NA
v_call: TRBV6-5
j_call: TRBJ2-3
clone_size: NA
cdr3_aa: CASSYSPSYTQYF
cdr3_nt: TGTGCCAGCAGTTACTCCCCCTCATATACGCAGTATTTT

d_call: NA
v_call: TRBV7-9
j_call: TRBJ1-1
clone_size: NA
cdr3_aa: CASSFQGPNTEAFF
cdr3_nt: TGTGCCAGCAGCTTTCAGGGGCCCAACACTGAAGCTTTCTTT

d_call: NA
v_call: TRBV28
j_call: TRBJ1-1
clone_size: NA
cdr3_aa: CASSPWGEITGLNTEAFF
cdr3_nt: TGTGCCAGCAGCCCGTGGGGTGAAATAACAGGATTGAACACTGAAGCTTTCTTT

d_call: TRBD2
v_call: TRBV11-2
j_call: TRBJ2-1
clone_size: NA
cdr3_aa: CASSLEAGGGPTYNEQFF
cdr3_nt: TGTGCCAGCAGCTTAGAGGCGGGCGGGGGTCCCACCTACAATGAGCAGTTCTTC

d_call: TRBD2
v_call: TRBV6-5
j_call: TRBJ2-1
clone_size: NA
cdr3_aa: CASSYSAGGPSEQFF
cdr3_nt: TGTGCCAGCAGTTACTCGGCGGGAGGGCCGAGTGAGCAGTTCTTC

d_call: NA
v_call: TRBV6-6
j_call: TRBJ1-5
clone_size: NA
cdr3_aa: CASSWTGNQPQHF
cdr3_nt: TGTGCCAGCAGTTGGACAGGCAATCAGCCCCAGCATTTT

d_call: NA
v_call: TRBV27
j_call: TRBJ2-7
clone_size: NA
cdr3_aa: CASSPLGGVVSEQYF
cdr3_nt: TGTGCCAGCAGTCCCTTGGGGGGAGTAGTCAGCGAGCAGTACTTC

d_call: NA
v_call: TRBV29-1
j_call: TRBJ1-5
clone_size: NA
cdr3_aa: CSVRDNYNQPQHF
cdr3_nt: TGCAGCGTACGGGACAACTACAATCAGCCCCAGCATTTT

d_call: NA
v_call: TRBV4-2
j_call: TRBJ2-1
clone_size: NA
cdr3_aa: CASSQPRGGGGGTAQFF
cdr3_nt: TGTGCCAGCAGCCAACCGCGGGGCGGGGGCGGGGGGACAGCCCAGTTCTTC